Below are 11 T cell receptor beta chains sequenced from a single sample in a study of early T cells in non-severe SARS-CoV-2 infection. MiXCR was run by TCRdb on the 5' RACE reads, yielding one entry per CDR3 protein. The data show under 70,000 distinct CDR3 sequences, with roughly 13% seen just once and approximately 8.5% held by the top ten. The sequences come from whole blood, collected at baseline. Receptors originate from an adult who was a healthcare worker with PCR-confirmed SARS-CoV-2 infection or an uninfected control (not recorded which).

The chain recombines TRBV6-2 or TRBV6-3 with TRBJ2-3; 9 bases are shared with TRBD1. Germline V CDR1 and CDR2: MNHEY, SVGEGT. This CDR3 region has 15 residues. With V trimmed by 4 bases and J by 3 bases, 5 bases remained unmatched. The CDR3 DNA is TGTGCCAGCAGTTTCGACAGGGGGGGAACAGATACGCAGTATTTT. Residues: CASSFDRGGTDTQYF.

The chain is built from TRBV7-8 and TRBJ2-1; the D gene is possibly TRBD2 (7 bases). Germline V gene data show CDR1 as SGHVS and CDR2 as FQNEAQ. The CDR3 is made up of 13 amino acids. With 3 bases removed from V and 10 bases from J, the gap between germline ends came to 13 bases. The CDR3 reads CASSLRGGGEQFF. CDR3 coding DNA: TGTGCCAGCAGCTTGAGGGGGGGCGGCGAGCAGTTCTTC.

Ten or more counts support this clonotype. J is TRBJ1-4 and V is TRBV12-3 or TRBV12-4; perhaps TRBD1 as D (6 bases). With 6 bases removed from V and 5 bases from J, the gap between germline ends came to 16 bases. The CDR3 is made up of 15 amino acids. The CDR3: CASSPDRLRNEKLFF. CDR3 coding DNA: TGTGCCAGCAGCCCCGACAGGCTGCGGAATGAAAAACTGTTTTTT.

The CDR3 DNA reads as TGTGCCAGCAGCTCGTCCGCGAACACTGAAGCTTTCTTT. Amino acid sequence: CASSSSANTEAFF. The chain joins TRBV7-6 to TRBJ1-1; unclear D gene. Germline CDR1 reads SGHVS; CDR2 reads FNYEAQ. V was clipped by 4 bases and J by 1 base, with 7 bases between them. The CDR3 length is 13 residues.

The V and J genes are TRBV10-3 and TRBJ1-2; TRBD1 matches 7 bases. This CDR3 comprises 13 residues. Trimming removed 2 bases from V and 5 bases from J; junction bases left unmatched: 2. Germline-derived CDR1 and CDR2 are ENHRY and SYGVKD. CDR3 protein: CAISENRGYGYTF. The CDR3 DNA sequence: TGTGCCATCAGTGAGAACAGGGGATATGGCTACACCTTC.

CDR3 in amino acids: CASSLRDTQYF. The CDR3 DNA reads as TGTGCCAGCAGTTTACGAGATACGCAGTATTTT. This chain connects TRBV27 to TRBJ2-3; D remains unclear. Per germline, CDR1 MNHEY and CDR2 SMNVEV (reference sequence). V lost 2 bases and J lost 5, with 2 bases in between. The CDR3 extends over 11 amino acids.

V is TRBV24-1 and J is TRBJ2-1, with 10 positions matching TRBD1. V shed 2 bases and J 5 bases; nucleotides not matched to a gene: 8. The germline V gene encodes CDR1 KGHDR and CDR2 SFDVKD. The CDR3 contains 17 residues. This CDR3 is CATSDSLWDRGDNEQFF. The DNA for the CDR3 is TGTGCCACCAGTGATTCGCTCTGGGACAGGGGAGACAATGAGCAGTTCTTC.

This clonotype has more than one count but fewer than ten. The chain employs TRBV4-1 and TRBJ2-3; 13 bases agree with TRBD2. This CDR3 is 18 amino acids long. Per germline, CDR1 MGHRA and CDR2 YSYEKL. The V gene end was trimmed by 7 bases and the J gene end by 1 base; junction bases not matched to a gene: 11. The CDR3 reads CASISGTSGILGTDTQYF. The CDR3 nucleotides are TGCGCCAGCATTTCCGGGACTAGCGGGATCTTGGGCACAGATACGCAGTATTTT.

This clonotype has a handful of counts. This chain joins TRBV18 and TRBJ2-7, with D perhaps TRBD1 (5 bases). The CDR3 is 14 amino acids. The V end was cut by 4 bases, the J end by 3 bases, with 13 bases between. Looked up from germline, CDR1 is KGHSH and CDR2 is LQKENI. The CDR3 is CASSQTSRDYEQYF. CDR3 DNA: TGTGCCAGCTCACAAACCTCCAGGGACTACGAGCAGTACTTC. The full variable domain, in which reference TRBV18 and TRBJ2-7 provide the parts outside the CDR3, is NAGVMQNPRHLVRRRGQEARLRCSPMKGHSHVYWYRQLPEEGLKFMVYLQKENIIDESGMPKERFSAEFPKEGPSILRIQQVVRGDSAAYFCASSQTSRDYEQYFGPGTRLTVT.

CDR3 coding DNA: TGCAGCGTCACATCGACAGCCGCCAAAAACATTCAGTACTTC. Its translation is CSVTSTAAKNIQYF. The V call is TRBV29-1, the J call TRBJ2-4; D might be TRBD1 (5 bases). V was pared by 6 bases and J by 1 base, with 13 bases between. Per the germline V gene, CDR1 is SQVTM and CDR2 is ANQGSEA. The CDR3 contains 14 residues.

Many counts were recorded for this clonotype. The V call is TRBV7-9, the J call TRBJ1-6, with D perhaps TRBD1 (6 bases). With 5 bases removed from V and 14 bases from J, the gap between germline ends came to 13 bases. This CDR3 has 12 amino acids. Germline CDR1 and CDR2: SEHNR and FQNEAQ (reference sequence). CDR3 in DNA: TGTGCCAGCAGCCAGGGGTTTCAAGCCCTCCACTTT. Translated, it gives CASSQGFQALHF. The full variable domain, with the rest looked up from reference TRBV7-9 and TRBJ1-6, is DTGVSQNPRHKITKRGQNVTFRCDPISEHNRLYWYRQTLGQGPEFLTYFQNEAQLEKSRLLSDRFSAERPKGSFSTLEIQRTEQGDSAMYLCASSQGFQALHFGNGTRLTVT.